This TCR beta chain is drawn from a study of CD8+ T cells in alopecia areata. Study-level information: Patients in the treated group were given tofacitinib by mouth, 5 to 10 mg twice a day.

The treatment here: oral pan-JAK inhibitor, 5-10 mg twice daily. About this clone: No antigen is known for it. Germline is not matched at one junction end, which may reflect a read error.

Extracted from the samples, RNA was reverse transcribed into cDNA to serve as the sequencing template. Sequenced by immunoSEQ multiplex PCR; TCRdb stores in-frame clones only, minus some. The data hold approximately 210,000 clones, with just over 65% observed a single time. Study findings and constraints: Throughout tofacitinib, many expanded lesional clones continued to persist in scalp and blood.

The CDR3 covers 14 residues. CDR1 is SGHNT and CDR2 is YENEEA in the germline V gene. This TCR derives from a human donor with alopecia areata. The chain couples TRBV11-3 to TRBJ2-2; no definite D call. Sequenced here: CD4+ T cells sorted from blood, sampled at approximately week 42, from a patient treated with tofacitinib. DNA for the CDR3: TGTGCCAGCAGCGTAGACCGGTCCACCGGGGAGCTGTTTTTT. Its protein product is CASSVDRSTGELFF.